These T cell receptor beta chains were read from a single sample in a study of cytotoxic CD8 clonotypes in ibrutinib-treated CLL. Using immunoSEQ multiplex PCR, the repertoire was profiled, and TCRdb retains in-frame clones only, with some absent. Of about 50,000 clones in the sample, roughly 63% are singletons; the top ten hold around a quarter. The sample was PBMCs, taken after 24 months of ibrutinib treatment. The receptor source for this set is a human donor with chronic lymphocytic leukemia. CDR3s include the opening cysteine and the closing phenylalanine or tryptophan. The D gene is left open where the match is weak. Size values are once, few and many counts, or a class for expanded clones, and some rows have none.

>-|TRBV25-1|TRBJ1-1|TRBD1|15
TGTGCCAGCAGTGACACCGGGACAGGTGACACTGAAGCTTTCTTT
CASSDTGTGDTEAFF
>few|TRBV7-6|TRBJ1-1|-|13
TGTGCCAGCAGCTTGGGACCAAGGGTTGAAGCTTTCTTT
CASSLGPRVEAFF
>-|TRBV5-1|TRBJ2-3|TRBD1|16
TGCGCCAGCAGCTTTACCGGGACAGGGTACGCAGATACGCAGTATTTT
CASSFTGTGYADTQYF
>few|TRBV2|TRBJ2-3|-|14
TGTGCCAGCGAGGGAGTCCCTAGCACAGATACGCAGTATTTT
CASEGVPSTDTQYF
>few|TRBV19|TRBJ1-5|TRBD1|17
TGTGCCACCTCGGACAGGGGGAAATTTTCGGGGAATCAGCCCCAGCATTTT
CATSDRGKFSGNQPQHF
>-|TRBV29-1|TRBJ1-1|-|16
TGCAGCGTTGAACCCCGGAGAGGGAGGGAGAACACTGAAGCTTTCTTT
CSVEPRRGRENTEAFF
>once|TRBV6-5|TRBJ2-1|-|13
TGTGCCAGCAGTTACTCGGGGGTTAATGAGCAGTTCTTC
CASSYSGVNEQFF
>-|TRBV25-1|TRBJ1-2|TRBD1|15
TGTGCCAGCAGTGAATTCAGCCAGGGGGCTTTTGGCTACACCTTC
CASSEFSQGAFGYTF
>-|TRBV27|TRBJ1-2|TRBD1|15
TGTGCCAGCAGTTCCTCGACAGGGATTTGGTATGGCTACACCTTC
CASSSSTGIWYGYTF
>many|TRBV4-1|TRBJ2-2|-|17
TGCGCCAGCAGCCAAGCTGATCTGGGCTTCGCCACCGGGGAGCTGTTTTTT
CASSQADLGFATGELFF
>few|TRBV5-6|TRBJ1-2|-|14
TGTGCCAGCAGCTTGTGGCAGGGACATTATGGCTACACCTTC
CASSLWQGHYGYTF
>-|TRBV15|TRBJ1-3|-|14
TGTGCCACCAGCAGTGGGGGAGGTGGAAACACCATATATTTT
CATSSGGGGNTIYF
>-|TRBV2|TRBJ2-1|TRBD1|19
TGTGCCAGCAGTGAAGCGCTTCGGGGACAGGGGCGGAAGTACAATGAGCAGTTCTTC
CASSEALRGQGRKYNEQFF
>few|TRBV5-6|TRBJ2-1|-|16
TGTGCCAGCAGCTTGGTGGCAGCGTCCATCTACAATGAGCAGTTCTTC
CASSLVAASIYNEQFF
>once|TRBV19|TRBJ1-2|TRBD1|13
TGTGCCAGTACCACGACAGGGGGCGGTGGCTACACCTTC
CASTTTGGGGYTF
>-|TRBV6-5|TRBJ1-2|TRBD1|13
TGTGCCATCAGTGAGCCAGGACAGGGTGACTACACCTTC
CAISEPGQGDYTF
>-|TRBV5-1|TRBJ2-3|-|15
TGCGCCAGCAGCTTGGCCGGGGTGGGCACAGATACGCAGTATTTT
CASSLAGVGTDTQYF
>-|TRBV5-8|TRBJ1-2|-|12
TGTGCCAGCAGCTTGGGGGCCGTGGGCTACACCTTC
CASSLGAVGYTF
>once|TRBV5-8|TRBJ2-3|TRBD2|19
TGTGCCAGCAGCCCCGGTGATAGCGGGGGGCAATGGATCACAGATACGCAGTATTTT
CASSPGDSGGQWITDTQYF
>-|TRBV19|TRBJ2-1|-|16
TGTGCCTGCCGAAAAGGAGGAGGGGAGAACGGCCATGAGCAGTTCTTC
CACRKGGGENGHEQFF
>-|TRBV5-1|TRBJ2-1|TRBD2|17
TGCGCCAGCAGCTTGGCTCAGGGTAGCGGGGGGTACAATGAGCAGTTCTTC
CASSLAQGSGGYNEQFF
>few|TRBV6-1|TRBJ2-2|-|13
TGTGCCAGCAGTGTTCTAGCCCCCGGGGAGCTGTTTTTT
CASSVLAPGELFF
>-|TRBV4-2|TRBJ2-5|-|16
TGTGCCAGCAGCCAAGGGAGGGTAGCGGACCAAGAGACCCAGTACTTC
CASSQGRVADQETQYF
>few|TRBV27|TRBJ1-1|TRBD1|14
TGTGCCAGCAGCCCGACAGGGTGGGCCACTGAAGCTTTCTTT
CASSPTGWATEAFF
>-|TRBV5-5|TRBJ2-5|TRBD2|15
TGTGCCAGCAGCCCGACTAGCGGGGCTAAAGAGATCCAGTACTTC
CASSPTSGAKEIQYF
>-|TRBV2|TRBJ2-1|TRBD2|11
TGTGCCAGCGGGCGGGGGGATGAGCAGTTCTTC
CASGRGDEQFF
>-|TRBV6-5|TRBJ2-3|TRBD2|15
TGTGCCAGCAGTTACTTAAGCGGGGCGACAGATACGCAGTATTTT
CASSYLSGATDTQYF
>-|TRBV15|TRBJ1-2|TRBD1|17
TGTGCCACCAGCAGAGTCCAGTACGGGCAGGGGGACTATGGCTACACCTTC
CATSRVQYGQGDYGYTF
>-|TRBV5-1|TRBJ2-7|-|15
TGCGCCAGCAGCTTTAGCGGCCTGGGCAACGTCGAGCAGTACTTC
CASSFSGLGNVEQYF
>-|TRBV11-3|TRBJ2-1|TRBD2|14
TGTGCCAGCAGCTTCCGGGGGGGCAACAATGAGCAGTTCTTC
CASSFRGGNNEQFF
>few|TRBV5-1|TRBJ2-7|TRBD1|14
TGCGCCAGCAGCCCTGACAGGGGGCAGTCCGAGCAGTACTTC
CASSPDRGQSEQYF
>-|TRBV19|TRBJ2-1|-|15
TGTGCCAGTAGTCCGACTAGTTCCAGCTACGGTGAGCAGTTCTTC
CASSPTSSSYGEQFF
>-|TRBV5-1|TRBJ2-1|TRBD2|15
TGCGCCAGCAGCTTAGCGGGGGGGCCGGACAATGAGCAGTTCTTC
CASSLAGGPDNEQFF
>-|TRBV19|TRBJ1-2|TRBD1|14
TGTGCCAGTAGGACGACAGGGGCTAACTATGGCTACACCTTC
CASRTTGANYGYTF
>-|TRBV7-7|TRBJ2-5|-|13
TGTGCTAGCAGCTTAGTCGGGGCAGAGACCCAGTACTTC
CASSLVGAETQYF
>-|TRBV14|TRBJ2-2|-|16
TGTGCCAGCAGCCAAGATCTTGGGGTCGACACCGGGGAGCTGTTTTTT
CASSQDLGVDTGELFF
>-|TRBV6-1|TRBJ2-1|-|15
TGTGCCAGCACCCGATCCGGGACAAGCTACAATGAGCAGTTCTTC
CASTRSGTSYNEQFF
>many|TRBV2|TRBJ2-5|-|14
TGTGCCAGCAGTGAGCAGGGCCATCAAGAGACCCAGTACTTC
CASSEQGHQETQYF
>-|TRBV2|TRBJ1-2|TRBD1|17
TGTGCCATCACCCTTTTGGGACAGGGCCCTGCTAACTATGGCTACACCTTC
CAITLLGQGPANYGYTF
>few|TRBV2|TRBJ2-7|TRBD1|15
TGTGCCAGCAGTGTGGGACAGGGGTATCCCGACGAGCAGTACTTC
CASSVGQGYPDEQYF
>-|TRBV2|TRBJ2-3|TRBD1|12
TGTGCCAGCCAGACAGGGCAAGATACGCAGTATTTT
CASQTGQDTQYF
>-|TRBV29-1|TRBJ1-2|TRBD1|16
TGCAGCGTTGAAGAATTCGAGACAGGGGGCTTCTATGGCTACACCTTC
CSVEEFETGGFYGYTF
>-|TRBV7-9|TRBJ2-5|-|14
TGTGCCAGCAGCCTTCGACAGGAGTTCATGTCCCAGTACTTC
CASSLRQEFMSQYF
>many|TRBV6-5|TRBJ2-2|TRBD1|13
TGTGCCAGCAGTCCCCGGACAGGCGGGGAGCTGTTTTTT
CASSPRTGGELFF
>few|TRBV19|TRBJ2-3|TRBD2|15
TGTGCCAGTAGTATAGCGGGGGGGCGCACAGATACGCAGTATTTT
CASSIAGGRTDTQYF
>-|TRBV6-5|TRBJ2-1|-|15
TGTGCCAGCCGAAGGGGGGGGGCATCCTACAATGAGCAGTTCTTC
CASRRGGASYNEQFF
>few|TRBV5-1|TRBJ1-3|TRBD1|19
TGCGCCAGCAGCTTGGCACAGGGAGCAGGGGGCAAGATTGGAAACACCATATATTTT
CASSLAQGAGGKIGNTIYF
>-|TRBV5-1|TRBJ2-7|TRBD1|13
TGCGCCAGCAATGACCAGGGGGCTTCCGAGCAGTACTTC
CASNDQGASEQYF
>many|TRBV27|TRBJ2-7|TRBD1|15
TGTGCCAGCAGGCCGGACGGGACAGGGTTCAACGAGCAGTACTTC
CASRPDGTGFNEQYF
>-|TRBV7-9|TRBJ2-7|-|14
TGTGCCAGCAGCTTAGGTTTGGTCTCCTACGAGCAGTACTTC
CASSLGLVSYEQYF
>-|TRBV5-6|TRBJ2-2|-|16
TGTGCCAGCAGCTTCGGACATAGCGCGAACACCGGGGAGCTGTTTTTT
CASSFGHSANTGELFF
>-|TRBV7-8|TRBJ1-1|TRBD1|16
TGTGCCAGCAGCTTAGTTAGGACAGGGAGCAACACTGAAGCTTTCTTT
CASSLVRTGSNTEAFF
>few|TRBV10-3|TRBJ2-7|TRBD1|14
TGTGCCATCAGTAAGACAGGGGGGTCCTACGAGCAGTACTTC
CAISKTGGSYEQYF
>few|TRBV10-3|TRBJ1-6|TRBD1|19
TGTGCCATCAGTGCTTGGACAGGGCACCGATCTATGGGCAATTCACCCCTCCACTTT
CAISAWTGHRSMGNSPLHF
>-|TRBV2|TRBJ1-5|-|13
TGTGCCAGCAGCCCCAGGTGGGATCAGCCCCAGCATTTT
CASSPRWDQPQHF
>-|TRBV6-1|TRBJ1-4|-|15
TGTGCCAGCAGTGTGAAGCCTGCAACTAATGAAAAACTGTTTTTT
CASSVKPATNEKLFF
>-|TRBV19|TRBJ2-1|-|15
TGTGCCAGTAGTTCTCCCGAGAGCTCCTACAATGAGCAGTTCTTC
CASSSPESSYNEQFF
>-|TRBV5-1|TRBJ1-1|-|15
TGCGCCAGCAGACCCAGACAGGATCTGAACACTGAAGCTTTCTTT
CASRPRQDLNTEAFF